This T cell receptor (beta chain) derives from a study of T cells after yellow fever vaccination (dated 2019 in TCRdb). Background for the entire study: The SMART-Seq v4 Ultra Low Input RNA kit was used to prepare libraries from fractions with low cell numbers. Two healthy male donors, one aged 18 to 30 and one aged 30 to 40 years, made up the cohort. Blood samples were taken at several timepoints before and after primary and secondary immunization, and bulk PBMC replicates and cell subsets were isolated. To track T-cell clones before and after primary and booster YFV17D yellow fever vaccination, bulk TCR alpha and beta repertoires were sequenced longitudinally. What the work shows at the level of the full study, not this receptor alone: Most clones expanded after primary vaccination (around 96% of CD4 and roughly 90% of CD8) were re-detected after the booster, suggesting that broad memory maintenance occurred. Because the study included only a couple of donors, the extent to which the findings can be generalized is limited. A small fraction of clonotypes appeared in both the CD4 and CD8 compartments, likely as a result of convergent recombination. The secondary T-cell response was found to be weaker but faster than the primary response, with a peak reached on day 5 rather than on day 15. Computational filtering was required because FACS-sorted repertoires could contain abundant contaminating clonotypes from the bulk population.

In this sample, this clonotype turned up a few times. Its recognized antigen is unknown. Within one base of it there is no much larger clone, and no base qualities were kept. Sample treatment or condition, as interpreted from the label and publication: live attenuated yellow fever vaccine strain. A standard Ficoll-Paque protocol was used to isolate PBMCs from peripheral blood. Dynabeads CD4 and CD8 positive selection kits were used to isolate the CD4 and CD8 T-cell fractions. TriZol was used to extract RNA from bulk PBMCs, CD4 and CD8 fractions, and dextramer-positive and dextramer-negative fractions. These reads were obtained on an Illumina NovaSeq 6000. TCR cDNA was made using 5'RACE template switching, a step that added a universal primer site and unique molecular identifiers. Priming of cDNA synthesis was performed from both the TCR alpha and TCR beta constant segments. Library amplification involved two PCR steps, and the second step added sample barcodes and sequencing adapters. Libraries were sequenced on Illumina HiSeq 2500 (2x100 bp) or NovaSeq (2x150 bp). In the authors' own workflow: MIGEC was used to demultiplex reads and collapse the reads into UMI consensus sequences, and MiXCR was used for V(D)J alignment. Using edgeR on replicate PBMC samples, clonotypes were called vaccine-responding if FDR was below 0.01 and the log2 fold change was above 5 up to day 15. Each bulk clonotype was labeled CD4 or CD8 based on which sequenced repertoire, CD4 or CD8, contained the clonotype at higher abundance. TCRdb took the public reads, trimmed them with fastp at Q25, ran MiXCR for clone calling and kept in-frame beta chains. Each entry is one CDR3 protein sequence, shown with its most common DNA and genes. These V and J calls are TCRdb output, not the study's own analysis. Across this sample there are about 320,000 distinct CDR3 sequences, with around 10% seen only once. 3% to 3.5% of the sample belongs to the ten largest clones.

The CDR3, cysteine through phenylalanine, is 16 amino acids long. The sequence is cut down to CDR3 DNA, 48 bases in frame from base 1. For CDR1 and CDR2, the germline V gene lists SGDLS and YYNGEE. Trimming takes 0 bases from V and 5 bases from J, and the germline ends sit 16 bases apart. The V and J genes are TRBV9 and TRBJ2-3; TRBD2 is a weak D gene call, 7 bases matching. Sequencing used CD4+ T cells sorted from PBMCs, obtained 45 days after the yellow fever booster vaccination. The sequence derives from a man younger than 35 who received the YFV17D yellow fever vaccine. The CDR3 protein sequence reads: CASSVVGGGLGDTQYF. The bases read TGTGCCAGCAGCGTAGTTGGGGGGGGCCTTGGAGATACGCAGTATTTT.